This TCR beta chain emerged from a study of OX40 agonist ivuxolimab in advanced cancers. Using immunoSEQ multiplex PCR, the repertoire was profiled, and TCRdb retains in-frame clones only, with some absent. In the table there are 90,000 or so clones, roughly 92% of which are singletons. Germline V gene data show CDR1 as LNHDA and CDR2 as SQIVND (reference sequence). V was clipped by 7 bases and J by 1 base, with 13 bases between them. The CDR3 is made up of 15 amino acids. The sequencing here drew on CD4+ or CD8+ T cells sorted from blood, taken in a trial of the OX40 agonist ivuxolimab. The clonotype was recovered from an adult with an advanced solid tumor such as melanoma, head and neck, liver or kidney cancer. The rearrangement joins TRBV19 to TRBJ2-2; TRBD2 is a possible D gene (6 bases). CDR3 in DNA: TGTGCCAGTACCACGATGGGACTGAACACCGGGGAGCTGTTTTTT. Translation gives CASTTMGLNTGELFF.